This TCR beta chain appears in the sequencing data of a study of cytomegalovirus exposure and HLA in healthy donors. Study-level points and caveats: The study designated 150 or so TCR beta chains cytomegalovirus-associated. There were a few CMV-associated chains whose specificity for CMV antigens was confirmed in vitro.

TCRdb's table, derived via immunoSEQ multiplex PCR, lists solely in-frame clones and lacks some. The repertoire includes 250,000 to 350,000 clones, 70% to 90% of them detected once, and over 0.7% sits in the top ten. Turning to this clone: The target antigen is unknown.

The CDR3 is 15 amino acids. With 6 bases removed from V and 2 bases from J, the gap between germline ends came to 16 bases. CDR1 is SNHLY, CDR2 FYNNEI, per germline. The gene calls are TRBV2 and TRBJ1-2, with a weak D call TRBD1 (5 bases). This clonotype was obtained from a woman between 18 and 30 years old in good health and CMV-seronegative. The sequenced sample consisted of PBMCs. The CDR3 region has the DNA TGTGCCAGCAGCAGACAGTTTGTCTCAAACTATGGCTACACCTTC. As protein: CASSRQFVSNYGYTF.